Listed here are 2 T cell receptor beta chains from one sample, sequenced in a study of spatial heterogeneity in lung cancer. Indicated time point: sample taken at primary tumor resection. Whole RNA obtained from tumor, nontumor lung or frozen PBMC underwent sequencing without sorting. TCRdb used MiXCR to reprocess the 5' RACE reads, holding one entry per CDR3 protein. The repertoire holds under 10,000 distinct CDR3 sequences, with more than 4.5% as singletons. The starting material was PBMCs, obtained at surgery. Receptor source: a male donor with early-stage non-small cell lung cancer.

This clonotype was recorded at least ten times. The chain couples TRBV12-3 or TRBV12-4 to TRBJ2-1; 7 bases fit TRBD2. This CDR3 has 14 residues. Trimming at V came to 7 bases and at J to 0 bases, leaving 3 bases not matched to a gene. CDR3 region: CASIPSGSYNEQFF. CDR3 in DNA: TGTGCCAGCATTCCTAGCGGCTCCTACAATGAGCAGTTCTTC.

This clonotype is medium-sized. The chain links TRBV27 to TRBJ2-6; the D gene is possibly TRBD2 (5 bases). This CDR3 comprises 16 residues. Trimming cost V 0 bases and J 1 base, with 7 bases left between them. The germline CDR1 and CDR2 sequences are MNHEY and SMNVEV (reference sequence). CDR3 bases: TGTGCCAGCAGTTTATCTGGACTGTCTGGGGCCAACGTCCTGACTTTC. It encodes CASSLSGLSGANVLTF.